The T cell receptor beta chain under discussion was sequenced for a study of T cell changes during pregnancy in multiple sclerosis. TCRdb's table, derived via immunoSEQ multiplex PCR, lists solely in-frame clones and lacks some. The repertoire includes under 65,000 clones, around 94% of them detected once, and less than 3% sits in the top ten. Germline values: CDR1 SEHNR, CDR2 FQNEAQ (reference sequence). The CDR3 runs 15 residues. V was clipped by 1 base and J by 5 bases; unmatched bases: 6. The receptor comes from a female donor with multiple sclerosis, enrolled in a pregnancy study. Sequencing was performed on CD8+ T cells from peripheral blood mononuclear cells, taken after pregnancy. The rearrangement links TRBV7-9 to TRBJ2-7, with TRBD1 matching 9 bases. CDR3 in DNA: TGTGCCAGCAGCTTAGTCCCGGGACAGGGCCACGAGCAGTACTTC. This translates into CASSLVPGQGHEQYF.